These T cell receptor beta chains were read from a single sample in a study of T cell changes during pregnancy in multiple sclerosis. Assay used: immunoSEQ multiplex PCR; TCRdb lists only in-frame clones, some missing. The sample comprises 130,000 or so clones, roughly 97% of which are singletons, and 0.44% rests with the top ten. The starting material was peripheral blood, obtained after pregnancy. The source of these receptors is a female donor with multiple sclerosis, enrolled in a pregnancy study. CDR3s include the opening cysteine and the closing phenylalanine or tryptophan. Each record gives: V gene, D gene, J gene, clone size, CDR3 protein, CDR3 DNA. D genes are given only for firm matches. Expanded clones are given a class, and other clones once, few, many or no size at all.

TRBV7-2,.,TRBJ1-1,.,CASSFSGFPEAFF,TGTGCCAGCAGCTTTTCAGGGTTCCCTGAAGCTTTCTTT
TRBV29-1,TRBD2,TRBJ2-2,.,CSVEDYVGTSGRRGELFF,TGCAGCGTTGAAGATTACGTGGGTACTAGCGGGAGACGTGGGGAGCTGTTTTTT
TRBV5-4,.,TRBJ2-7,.,CASSLPDTYEQYF,TGTGCCAGCAGCTTGCCTGACACCTACGAGCAGTACTTC
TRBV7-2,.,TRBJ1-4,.,CASSLDTRRTELFF,TGTGCCAGCAGCTTGGACACGCGAAGGACAGAACTGTTTTTT
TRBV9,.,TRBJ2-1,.,CASSVGGGGSYNEQFF,TGTGCCAGCAGCGTAGGGGGAGGGGGCTCCTACAATGAGCAGTTCTTC
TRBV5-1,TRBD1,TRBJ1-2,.,CASSGGQGAFGYTF,TGCGCCAGCAGCGGCGGACAGGGGGCGTTTGGCTACACCTTC
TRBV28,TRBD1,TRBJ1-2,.,CASSPLTGQGRYGYTF,TGTGCCAGCAGTCCATTAACAGGACAGGGTCGTTATGGCTACACCTTC
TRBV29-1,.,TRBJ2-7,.,CSVVQGLEQYF,TGCAGCGTTGTGCAGGGCCTTGAGCAGTACTTC
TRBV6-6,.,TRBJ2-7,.,CASSYPDRLPSYEQYF,TGTGCCAGCAGTTACCCCGACAGGTTACCTTCCTACGAGCAGTACTTC
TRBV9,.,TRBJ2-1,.,CASSVGLGGGGPRHEQFF,TGTGCCAGCAGCGTAGGCTTGGGAGGCGGCGGCCCCCGGCATGAGCAGTTCTTC
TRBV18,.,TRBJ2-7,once,CASSDPSVTLYEQYF,TGTGCCAGCTCAGACCCTAGCGTAACTCTCTACGAGCAGTACTTC
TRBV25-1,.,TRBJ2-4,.,CASCRQGPLKNIQYF,TGTGCCAGCTGCCGGCAGGGCCCCTTGAAAAACATTCAGTACTTC
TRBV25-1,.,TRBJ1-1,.,CASSVHPNTEAFF,TGTGCCAGCAGTGTACACCCGAACACTGAAGCTTTCTTT
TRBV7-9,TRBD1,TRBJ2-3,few,CASSFRDRFTDTQYF,TGTGCCAGCAGCTTCCGGGACAGATTCACAGATACGCAGTATTTT
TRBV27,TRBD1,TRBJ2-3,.,CASSPGGDTQYF,TGTGCCAGCAGTCCAGGGGGAGATACGCAGTATTTT
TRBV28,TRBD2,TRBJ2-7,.,CASRGAGEGYYEQYF,TGTGCCAGCAGGGGAGCGGGAGAGGGGTACTACGAGCAGTACTTC
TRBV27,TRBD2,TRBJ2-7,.,CASRPSGSSYEQYF,TGTGCCAGCAGGCCTAGCGGCAGCTCCTACGAGCAGTACTTC
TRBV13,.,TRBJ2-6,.,CASTPRTVLAGANVLTF,TGTGCCAGCACCCCTAGGACAGTATTAGCTGGGGCCAACGTCCTGACTTTC
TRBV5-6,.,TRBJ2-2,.,CASKFGAGELFF,TGTGCCAGCAAATTCGGGGCCGGGGAGCTGTTTTTT
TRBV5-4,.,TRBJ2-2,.,CASSLTAATANTGELFF,TGTGCCAGCAGCTTGACCGCCGCGACAGCGAACACCGGGGAGCTGTTTTTT
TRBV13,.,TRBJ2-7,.,CASSLGTGRVAYEQYF,TGTGCCAGCAGCTTAGGCACCGGGAGAGTTGCTTACGAGCAGTACTTC
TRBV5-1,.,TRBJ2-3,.,CASSLAGAGGGDTQYF,TGCGCCAGCAGCTTGGCAGGCGCAGGAGGTGGAGATACGCAGTATTTT
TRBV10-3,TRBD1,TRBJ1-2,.,CAISEKTGANYGYTF,TGTGCCATCAGTGAGAAGACAGGGGCAAACTATGGCTACACCTTC
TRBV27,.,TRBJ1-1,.,CASSTRRNTEAFF,TGTGCCAGCAGTACCCGGAGGAACACTGAAGCTTTCTTT
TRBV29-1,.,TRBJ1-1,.,CSVEGLGRSTEAFF,TGCAGCGTTGAAGGTCTAGGCCGGTCGACTGAAGCTTTCTTT
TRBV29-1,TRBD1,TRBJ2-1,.,CSVTGQGVYNEQFF,TGCAGCGTGACGGGACAGGGGGTCTACAATGAGCAGTTCTTC
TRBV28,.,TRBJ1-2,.,CASSQGGGYTF,TGTGCCAGCAGCCAGGGAGGAGGCTACACCTTC
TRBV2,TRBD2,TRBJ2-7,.,CASSASGMGLWAEQYF,TGTGCCAGCAGTGCAAGCGGGATGGGGCTTTGGGCCGAGCAGTACTTC
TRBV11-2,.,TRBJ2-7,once,CASSLGEKYEQYF,TGTGCCAGCAGCTTAGGAGAAAAGTACGAGCAGTACTTC
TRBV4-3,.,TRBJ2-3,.,CASSQVVTGADTQYF,TGCGCCAGCAGCCAAGTGGTAACGGGGGCAGATACGCAGTATTTT
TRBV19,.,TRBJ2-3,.,CASSLRLSGDTQYF,TGTGCCAGTAGTCTCAGACTGTCGGGGGATACGCAGTATTTT
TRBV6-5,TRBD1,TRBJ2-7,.,CASSSDRAYEQYF,TGTGCCAGCAGTTCGGACAGGGCCTACGAGCAGTACTTC
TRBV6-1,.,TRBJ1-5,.,CASNEYHRNQPQHF,TGTGCCAGCAACGAATATCACAGAAATCAGCCCCAGCATTTT
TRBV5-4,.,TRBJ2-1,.,CASTRGTLRDEQFF,TGTGCCAGCACTCGGGGGACCTTGAGGGATGAGCAGTTCTTC
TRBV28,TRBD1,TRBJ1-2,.,CASSFPQGAAYGYTF,TGTGCCAGCAGTTTCCCACAGGGGGCTGCTTATGGCTACACCTTC
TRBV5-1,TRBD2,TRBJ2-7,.,CASSPGLAGVYEQYF,TGCGCCAGCAGCCCGGGACTAGCGGGAGTGTACGAGCAGTACTTC
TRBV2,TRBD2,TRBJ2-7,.,CASSDKTSGYYEQYF,TGTGCCAGCAGTGATAAGACTAGCGGATATTACGAGCAGTACTTC
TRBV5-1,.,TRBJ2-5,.,CASSPELGRTEQETQYF,TGCGCCAGCAGCCCAGAGCTCGGGCGGACAGAGCAAGAGACCCAGTACTTC
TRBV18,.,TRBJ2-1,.,CASSPMRDNEQFF,TGTGCCAGCTCACCAATGAGGGACAATGAGCAGTTCTTC
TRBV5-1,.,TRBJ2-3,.,CASRSLGGVLSDTQYF,TGCGCCAGCAGGTCTTTAGGGGGTGTGCTGTCAGATACGCAGTATTTT
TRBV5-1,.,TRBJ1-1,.,CASSLESRPNTEAFF,TGCGCCAGCAGCTTGGAGAGCAGGCCGAACACTGAAGCTTTCTTT
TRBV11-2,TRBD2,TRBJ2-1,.,CASSTTGLAGGREFF,TGTGCCAGCAGTACTACCGGACTAGCGGGAGGCCGGGAGTTCTTC
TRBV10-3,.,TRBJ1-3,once,CAISETGSNTIYF,TGTGCCATCAGTGAGACAGGCAGTAACACCATATATTTT
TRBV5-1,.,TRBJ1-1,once,CASSSPTGMNTEAFF,TGCGCCAGCAGCTCCCCGACAGGTATGAACACTGAAGCTTTCTTT
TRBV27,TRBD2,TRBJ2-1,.,CASSLSSGTTYNEQFF,TGTGCCAGCAGTTTATCTAGCGGGACAACCTACAATGAGCAGTTCTTC
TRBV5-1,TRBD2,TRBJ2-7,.,CASSSGTSNSYEQYF,TGCGCCAGCAGCTCCGGGACTAGCAACTCCTACGAGCAGTACTTC
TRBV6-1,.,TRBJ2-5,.,CASSEARAKTQYF,TGTGCCAGCAGTGAAGCGCGGGCCAAGACCCAGTACTTC
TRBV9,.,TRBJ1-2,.,CASSQDRKGPNYGYTF,TGTGCCAGCAGCCAGGACAGAAAAGGGCCTAACTATGGCTACACCTTC
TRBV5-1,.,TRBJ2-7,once,CASRQGMDYEQYF,TGCGCCAGCAGGCAGGGAATGGACTACGAGCAGTACTTC
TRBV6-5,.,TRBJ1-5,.,CASSYSWQNQPQHF,TGTGCCAGCAGTTACTCGTGGCAAAATCAGCCCCAGCATTTT